This T cell receptor beta chain was sequenced in a study of T-cell memory formation after mild COVID-19 (dated by TCRdb to about 2021). A note on the overall study: TCR sequence clusters from the two donors were largely donor specific. Two young, previously healthy adult volunteers made up the cohort, one male and one female. Longitudinal TCRalpha and TCRbeta repertoire sequencing tracked T-cell clones expanding and contracting after mild COVID-19 in a couple of donors. On the study overall, not on this receptor specifically: Contracting CD4+ clones turned up mainly in the CM and EM memory subsets, whereas EMRA was where CD8+ clones were enriched. The study covered only a couple of mild cases, and larger cohorts including severe cases with pre-infection samples were considered necessary. Some responding clones were found in pre-infection memory, which suggests that pre-existing cross-reactive memory T cells took part in the SARS-CoV-2 response. The second-wave clones that peaked on day 37 were not confirmed to be SARS-CoV-2 specific. From day 15 to 85, contracting clones showed balanced CD4/CD8 phenotypes, whereas a second wave of clones that expanded from day 15 to 37 leaned towards CD4+.

As concerns this clonotype: There is no known antigen for this receptor. It has no much larger one-base neighbor in the sample; base qualities were not kept.

The germline V gene supplies CDR1 SGHTA and CDR2 FQGNSA. V sheds 3 bases and J sheds 5 bases, leaving 13 bases between their ends. From its cysteine to its phenylalanine, the CDR3 spans 14 amino acids. The kept DNA is CDR3 alone, 42 bases in frame from the first base. The run used an Illumina NovaSeq 6000. Using 5'RACE with constant-segment primers, TCRalpha and TCRbeta cDNA libraries were constructed, with sample barcodes and unique molecular identifiers added in the process. RNA was extracted from every sample with Trizol reagent. The libraries were amplified in two PCR steps, and the second step added a second sample barcode and Illumina TruSeq adapters. Sequencing of the libraries was done on an Illumina NovaSeq, producing 2 x 150 bp paired-end reads. The study's processing was this. Reads were demultiplexed and collapsed into UMI-guided consensus sequences with migec v1.2.7. Using mixcr v2.1.11, UMI consensuses were aligned to TRA and TRB V and J templates and then assembled into clonotypes. A clonotype was counted as expanded or contracted only when both edgeR and NoisET called the clonotype significant, with the noise models trained on biological replicates. For edgeR calls, the cutoffs were a false discovery rate-adjusted p below 0.01 and a log2 fold-change threshold of 1. As an exploratory analysis of dynamics, max-normalized trajectories of the 1000 most abundant clonotypes were examined with PCA combined with hierarchical clustering. Separately sequenced CD4+ and CD8+ repertoires were used to assign a CD4 or CD8 phenotype to each responding clone. The public reads were run again by TCRdb, first through fastp at Q25 and then through MiXCR, and only productive beta chains were kept. CDR3 protein duplicates are merged, each entry listing the most common genes and DNA. The V and J calls were not made by the authors but by TCRdb's processing. The sample table records hundreds of thousands of distinct CDR3 sequences; about a fifth of these occur just once. Clones ranked in the top ten supply 8.4% of the sample.

Ficoll-Paque density gradient centrifugation was used to isolate PBMCs. The sample comprised PBMCs or a T cell subset sorted from them (not recorded which). The source is an adult woman who had mild COVID-19 (a few samples of this study predate the infection). The sample titles of this study are shuffled in the database, so cell type and time point are left out; the donor was told from shared clones. In this chain, TRBV7-2 is recombined with TRBJ2-5, with the D call tentatively TRBD1 or TRBD2, each fitting 7 bases. The DNA sequence is as follows: TGTGCCAGCAGCTTTCAGGGGGGGGCGGAGACCCAGTACTTC. The resulting protein is CASSFQGGAETQYF.